The text below deals with one T cell receptor beta chain. Its specific antigen is unknown. There are no base qualities to consult, and no much larger clone falls within one base. This specimen comes from a study of T cells after yellow fever vaccination (dated by TCRdb to about 2019). Notes on the research overall: Libraries from fractions with low cell numbers were prepared with the SMART-Seq v4 Ultra Low Input RNA kit. Two healthy male donors, one aged 18 to 30 and one aged 30 to 40 years, were included in the cohort. To follow T-cell clones before and after both primary and booster YFV17D yellow fever vaccination, bulk TCR alpha and beta repertoires underwent longitudinal sequencing. Bulk PBMC replicates and cell subsets were isolated from blood drawn at multiple timepoints before and after both primary and secondary immunization. Here is what the overall study found, with its caveats: The secondary T-cell response was found to be weaker but faster than the primary response, with a peak reached on day 5 rather than on day 15. Because the study included only a couple of donors, the extent to which the findings can be generalized is limited. Because abundant contaminating clonotypes from the bulk population could be contained in FACS-sorted repertoires, computational filtering was required. A small fraction of clonotypes appeared in both the CD4 and CD8 compartments, likely as a result of convergent recombination. After the booster, most of the clones that had expanded following primary vaccination were detected again (96% of CD4 and around nine tenths of CD8), which suggests that memory was broadly maintained.

The sample's treatment or condition, from its label and the paper: live attenuated yellow fever vaccine strain. PBMCs were isolated from peripheral blood using a standard Ficoll-Paque protocol. CD4 and CD8 T-cell fractions were isolated with Dynabeads CD4 and CD8 positive selection kits. RNA was extracted with TriZol from bulk PBMCs, CD4 and CD8 fractions, and dextramer-positive and dextramer-negative fractions. From its cysteine to its phenylalanine, the CDR3 spans 15 amino acids. The retained sequence is limited to the CDR3, 45 bases, with the frame set at the first base. V has 6 bases trimmed and J has 7 bases trimmed; junction bases matching no gene number 10. Sequencing was performed on an Illumina NovaSeq 6000. TCR cDNA was synthesized by 5'RACE template switching, through which a universal primer site and unique molecular identifiers were introduced. cDNA synthesis was primed from both the TCR alpha and TCR beta constant segments. Two PCR steps were used to amplify libraries, with sample barcodes and sequencing adapters being added in the second step. Sequencing of the libraries was done on either Illumina HiSeq 2500 (2x100 bp) or NovaSeq (2x150 bp). In the authors' own workflow: Demultiplexing of reads and collapsing into UMI consensus sequences were performed with MIGEC, and V(D)J alignment was carried out with MiXCR. Using edgeR on replicate PBMC samples, clonotypes were called vaccine-responding if FDR was below 0.01 and the log2 fold change was above 5 up to day 15. Bulk clonotypes were assigned CD4 or CD8 identity according to which sequenced CD4 or CD8 repertoire held them at higher abundance. TCRdb cleaned the public reads at Q25 with fastp, built clones with MiXCR and kept in-frame beta chains. Rows with one shared CDR3 protein collapse into an entry with the most common genes and DNA. The V and J calls reflect TCRdb's pipeline rather than the authors' work. The sample table shows under 400,000 distinct CDR3 sequences, and around 13% are seen once. The ten largest clones capture 3.2% of the sample.

Sequencing was performed on CD4+ T cells sorted from PBMCs, taken 15 days after the yellow fever booster vaccination. Recombination joined TRBV12-3 or TRBV12-4 with TRBJ2-7; the junction holds 12 bases that match TRBD2. The sequence came from a man aged 18 to 29 who received the YFV17D yellow fever vaccine. The CDR3 region reads CASSIRLAGDPEQYF. The DNA sequence is as follows: TGTGCCAGCAGCATCCGACTAGCGGGGGACCCGGAGCAGTACTTC.